The rows below give T cell receptor beta chains drawn from one sample of a study of identical twins. TCRdb re-derived calls from the 5' RACE reads in MiXCR, one entry per CDR3 protein. The table lists a few hundred thousand distinct CDR3 sequences, 10% to 15% of them singletons, with 6% to 9% in the top ten. These data were likewise used in another study, on yellow fever vaccine responses in identical twins.

The sequenced sample was CD8+ T cells sorted from blood. Receptors originate from a woman aged 18-29 years in good health. The CDR3 runs from the conserved cysteine through the conserved F or W. D genes are given only for firm matches. Clone size is not always given. Where it is, it says once, few, many or a class for expanded clones.

d_call: NA
v_call: TRBV28
clone_size: NA
j_call: TRBJ2-3
cdr3_nt: TGTGCCAGCAGTTCGGACTCTTGGTCCACAGATACGCAGTATTTT
cdr3_aa: CASSSDSWSTDTQYF

d_call: NA
v_call: TRBV10-3
clone_size: many
j_call: TRBJ1-4
cdr3_nt: TGTGCCATCAGTGAGACTAGGACGGGAACTAATGAAAAACTGTTTTTT
cdr3_aa: CAISETRTGTNEKLFF

d_call: NA
v_call: TRBV14
clone_size: NA
j_call: TRBJ2-5
cdr3_nt: TGTGCCAGCAGCCAAGTAGGGGAAGGGGAGACCCAGTACTTC
cdr3_aa: CASSQVGEGETQYF

d_call: TRBD2
v_call: TRBV5-1
clone_size: many
j_call: TRBJ2-2
cdr3_nt: TGCGCCAGCAGGACCCCTAGCGGGGGCACCGGGGAGCTGTTTTTT
cdr3_aa: CASRTPSGGTGELFF

d_call: NA
v_call: TRBV24-1
clone_size: few
j_call: TRBJ2-3
cdr3_nt: TGTGCCACGAGGGAAGGGGCGACGCCTAGCACAGATACGCAGTATTTT
cdr3_aa: CATREGATPSTDTQYF

d_call: NA
v_call: TRBV20-1
clone_size: NA
j_call: TRBJ2-3
cdr3_nt: TGCAGTGCTAGTCGGGATACGCAGTATTTT
cdr3_aa: CSASRDTQYF

d_call: NA
v_call: TRBV7-9
clone_size: NA
j_call: TRBJ2-5
cdr3_nt: TGTGCCAGCAGCTCGAGCCTTACAGAGACCCAGTACTTC
cdr3_aa: CASSSSLTETQYF

d_call: TRBD1
v_call: TRBV7-3
clone_size: NA
j_call: TRBJ2-1
cdr3_nt: TGTGCCAGCAGCTTCGGGACAGGGGAGCACAATGAGCAGTTCTTC
cdr3_aa: CASSFGTGEHNEQFF

d_call: TRBD2
v_call: TRBV4-1
clone_size: NA
j_call: TRBJ2-5
cdr3_nt: TGCGCCAGCAGCCAAGATCTCGGCGGGGGGGCCCTCGAGACCCAGTACTTC
cdr3_aa: CASSQDLGGGALETQYF

d_call: NA
v_call: TRBV6-5
clone_size: NA
j_call: TRBJ2-2
cdr3_nt: TGTGCCAGCAGTTACAGGGGGGGGAGGGGCGGGGAGCTGTTTTTT
cdr3_aa: CASSYRGGRGGELFF

d_call: NA
v_call: TRBV28
clone_size: NA
j_call: TRBJ2-7
cdr3_nt: TGTGCCAGCAGGGGGACCCCCTCCTACTACGAGCAGTACTTC
cdr3_aa: CASRGTPSYYEQYF

d_call: NA
v_call: TRBV12-3/TRBV12-4
clone_size: many
j_call: TRBJ2-1
cdr3_nt: TGTGCCAGCAGTCCCGCCCGACTAGGGATCTACAATGAGCAGTTCTTC
cdr3_aa: CASSPARLGIYNEQFF

d_call: TRBD2
v_call: TRBV20-1
clone_size: few
j_call: TRBJ2-1
cdr3_nt: TGCAGTGCTAGAGATCTGGCGGGAGGCTCACACTACAATGAGCAGTTCTTC
cdr3_aa: CSARDLAGGSHYNEQFF

d_call: TRBD1
v_call: TRBV28
clone_size: few
j_call: TRBJ1-5
cdr3_nt: TGTGCCAGCAGTCCCCAGGGGGAAGGCAATCAGCCCCAGCATTTT
cdr3_aa: CASSPQGEGNQPQHF

d_call: NA
v_call: TRBV28
clone_size: few
j_call: TRBJ2-7
cdr3_nt: TGTGCCAGCAGCCTAGGAGGAACGGCCTCCTACGAGCAGTACTTC
cdr3_aa: CASSLGGTASYEQYF

d_call: NA
v_call: TRBV4-2
clone_size: many
j_call: TRBJ2-3
cdr3_nt: TGTGCCAGCAGCCAAGGGGTGCTTCACACAGATACGCAGTATTTT
cdr3_aa: CASSQGVLHTDTQYF

d_call: NA
v_call: TRBV7-8
clone_size: few
j_call: TRBJ2-2
cdr3_nt: TGTGCCAGCACCGTCTTCGGGGAGGTGTTCACCGGGGAGCTGTTTTTT
cdr3_aa: CASTVFGEVFTGELFF

d_call: NA
v_call: TRBV12-3/TRBV12-4
clone_size: few
j_call: TRBJ2-5
cdr3_nt: TGTGCCAGCAGCCGTGGGGGGAGGGAGACCCAGTACTTC
cdr3_aa: CASSRGGRETQYF

d_call: NA
v_call: TRBV19
clone_size: NA
j_call: TRBJ2-7
cdr3_nt: TGTGCCAGTAGTATGATCGGCTACGAGCAGTACTTC
cdr3_aa: CASSMIGYEQYF

d_call: NA
v_call: TRBV5-5
clone_size: few
j_call: TRBJ2-2
cdr3_nt: TGTGCCAGCAGCTTGGCCAGGGGGGGACACACCGGGGAGCTGTTTTTT
cdr3_aa: CASSLARGGHTGELFF